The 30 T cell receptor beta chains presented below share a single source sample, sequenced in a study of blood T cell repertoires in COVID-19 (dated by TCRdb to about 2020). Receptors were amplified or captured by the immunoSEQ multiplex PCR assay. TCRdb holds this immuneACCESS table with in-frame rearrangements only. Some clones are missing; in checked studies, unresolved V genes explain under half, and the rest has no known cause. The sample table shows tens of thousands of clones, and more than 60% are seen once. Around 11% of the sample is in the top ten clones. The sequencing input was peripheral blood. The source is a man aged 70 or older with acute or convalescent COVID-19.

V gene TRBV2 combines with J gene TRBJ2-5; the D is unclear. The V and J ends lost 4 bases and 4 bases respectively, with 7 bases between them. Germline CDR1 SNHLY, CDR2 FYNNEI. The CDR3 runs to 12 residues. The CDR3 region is CASSGGSETQYF. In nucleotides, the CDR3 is TGTGCCAGCAGTGGCGGTTCAGAGACCCAGTACTTC.

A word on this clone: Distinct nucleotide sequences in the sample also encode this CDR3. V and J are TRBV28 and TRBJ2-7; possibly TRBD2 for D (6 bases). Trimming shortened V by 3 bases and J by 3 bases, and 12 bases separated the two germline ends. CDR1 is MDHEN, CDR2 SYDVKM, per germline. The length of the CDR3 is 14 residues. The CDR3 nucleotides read TGTGCCAGCAGTTTCGGGGACTCGCACTACGAGCAGTACTTC. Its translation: CASSFGDSHYEQYF.

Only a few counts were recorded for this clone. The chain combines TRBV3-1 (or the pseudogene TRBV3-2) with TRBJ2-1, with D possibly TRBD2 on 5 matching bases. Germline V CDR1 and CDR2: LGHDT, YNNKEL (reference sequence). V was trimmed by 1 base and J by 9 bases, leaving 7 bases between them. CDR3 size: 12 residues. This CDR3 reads CASSQGRGEQFF. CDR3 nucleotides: TGTGCCAGCAGCCAAGGTCGGGGTGAGCAGTTCTTC.

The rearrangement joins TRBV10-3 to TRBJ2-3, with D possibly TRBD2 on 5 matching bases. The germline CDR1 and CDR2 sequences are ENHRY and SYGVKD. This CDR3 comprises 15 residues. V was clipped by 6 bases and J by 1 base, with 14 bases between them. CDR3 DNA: TGTGCCATCAGAGACGCGGGCAGACGCACAGATACGCAGTATTTT. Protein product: CAIRDAGRRTDTQYF.

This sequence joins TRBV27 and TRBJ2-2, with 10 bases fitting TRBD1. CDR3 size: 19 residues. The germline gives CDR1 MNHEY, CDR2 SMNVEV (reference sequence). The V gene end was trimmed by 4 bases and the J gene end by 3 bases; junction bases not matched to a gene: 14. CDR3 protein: CASSSRDRGKMGYTGELFF. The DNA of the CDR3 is TGTGCCAGCAGTTCCCGGGACAGGGGAAAAATGGGGTACACCGGGGAGCTGTTTTTT.

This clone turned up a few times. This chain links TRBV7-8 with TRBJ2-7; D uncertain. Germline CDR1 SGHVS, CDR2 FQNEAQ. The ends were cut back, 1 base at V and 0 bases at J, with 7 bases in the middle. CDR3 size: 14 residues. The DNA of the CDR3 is TGTGCCAGCAGCTTAGGCACCGGCTCCTACGAGCAGTACTTC. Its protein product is CASSLGTGSYEQYF.

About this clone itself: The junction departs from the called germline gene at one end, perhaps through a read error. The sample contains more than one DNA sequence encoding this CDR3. The CDR3 loop reads CASSIREGSGANVLTF. In DNA, the CDR3 is TGTGCCAGTAGTATTCGGGAGGGTTCCGGGGCTAACGTCCTGACTTTC. V is TRBV19 and J is TRBJ2-6; 8 nucleotides line up with TRBD2. Germline V gene lookup returns CDR1 LNHDA and CDR2 SQIVND (reference sequence). There are 16 residues in the CDR3.

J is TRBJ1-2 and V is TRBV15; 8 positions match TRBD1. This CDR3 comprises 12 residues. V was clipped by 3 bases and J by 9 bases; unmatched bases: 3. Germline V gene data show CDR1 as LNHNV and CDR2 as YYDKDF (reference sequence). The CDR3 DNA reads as TGTGCCACCAGCAGGACAGGGGCGCGCTACACCTTC. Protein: CATSRTGARYTF.

The CDR3 region is CASSQAGTVYEQYF. The CDR3 DNA reads as TGCGCCAGCAGCCAAGCCGGGACAGTCTACGAGCAGTACTTC. This chain uses TRBV4-1 with TRBJ2-7; TRBD1 matches 7 bases. Germline trimming cut 1 base from V and 3 bases from J; bases unmatched to any gene: 3. In germline, CDR1 is MGHRA, CDR2 YSYEKL. The CDR3 sequence is 14 residues long.

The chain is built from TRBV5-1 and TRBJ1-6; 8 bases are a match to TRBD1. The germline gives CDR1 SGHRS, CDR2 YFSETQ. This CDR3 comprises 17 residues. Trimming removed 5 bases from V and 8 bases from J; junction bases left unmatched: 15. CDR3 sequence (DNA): TGCGCCAGCAGAGACATTCAGGGGGCAATTTGGGATTCACCCCTCCACTTT. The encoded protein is CASRDIQGAIWDSPLHF.

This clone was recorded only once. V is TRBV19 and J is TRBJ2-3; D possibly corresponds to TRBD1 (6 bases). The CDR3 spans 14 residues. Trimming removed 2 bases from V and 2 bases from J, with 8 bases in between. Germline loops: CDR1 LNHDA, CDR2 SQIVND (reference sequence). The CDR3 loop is CASSIQGPTDTQYF. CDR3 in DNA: TGTGCCAGTAGTATACAGGGGCCCACAGATACGCAGTATTTT.

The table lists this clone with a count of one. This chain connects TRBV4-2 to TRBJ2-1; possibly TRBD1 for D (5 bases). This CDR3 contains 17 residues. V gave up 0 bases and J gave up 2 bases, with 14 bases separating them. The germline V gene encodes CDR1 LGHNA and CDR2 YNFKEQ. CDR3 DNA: TGTGCCAGCAGCCAAGAGGGTGGCAGGACAACCTACAATGAGCAGTTCTTC. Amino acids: CASSQEGGRTTYNEQFF.

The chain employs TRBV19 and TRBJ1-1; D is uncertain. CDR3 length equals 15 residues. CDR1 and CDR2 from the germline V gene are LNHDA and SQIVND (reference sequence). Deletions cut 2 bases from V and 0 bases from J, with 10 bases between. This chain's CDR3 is CASSIQEGLNTEAFF. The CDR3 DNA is TGTGCCAGTAGTATACAGGAGGGCTTGAACACTGAAGCTTTCTTT.

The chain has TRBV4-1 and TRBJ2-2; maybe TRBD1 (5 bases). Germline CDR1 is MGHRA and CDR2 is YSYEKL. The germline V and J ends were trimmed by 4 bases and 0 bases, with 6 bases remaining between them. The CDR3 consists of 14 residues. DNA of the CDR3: TGCGCCAGCAGCCGGACACCGAACACCGGGGAGCTGTTTTTT. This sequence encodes CASSRTPNTGELFF.

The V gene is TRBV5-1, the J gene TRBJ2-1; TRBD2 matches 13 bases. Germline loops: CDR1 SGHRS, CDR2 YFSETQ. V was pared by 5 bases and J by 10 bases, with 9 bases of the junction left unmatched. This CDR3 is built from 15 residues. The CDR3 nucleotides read TGCGCCAGCAGACTTTGGACTAGCGGGGGCCACGAGCAGTTCTTC. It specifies CASRLWTSGGHEQFF.

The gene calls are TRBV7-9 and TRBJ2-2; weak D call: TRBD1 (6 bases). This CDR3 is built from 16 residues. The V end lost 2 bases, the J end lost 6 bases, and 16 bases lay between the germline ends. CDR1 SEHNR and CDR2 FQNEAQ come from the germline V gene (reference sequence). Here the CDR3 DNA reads TGTGCCAGCAGCTTATCCGGGACAACCGCTCCCGGGGAGCTGTTTTTT. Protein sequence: CASSLSGTTAPGELFF.

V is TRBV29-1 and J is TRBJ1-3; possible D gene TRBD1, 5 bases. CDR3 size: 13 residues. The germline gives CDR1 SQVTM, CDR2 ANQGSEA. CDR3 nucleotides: TGCAGTGTCAGGGCTATCTCTGGAAACACCATATATTTT. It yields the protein CSVRAISGNTIYF. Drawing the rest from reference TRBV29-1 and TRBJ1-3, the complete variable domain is SAVISQKPSRDICQRGTSLTIQCQVDSQVTMMFWYRQQPGQSLTLIATANQGSEATYESGFVIDKFPISRPNLTFSTLTVSNMSPEDSSIYLCSVRAISGNTIYFGEGSWLTVV.

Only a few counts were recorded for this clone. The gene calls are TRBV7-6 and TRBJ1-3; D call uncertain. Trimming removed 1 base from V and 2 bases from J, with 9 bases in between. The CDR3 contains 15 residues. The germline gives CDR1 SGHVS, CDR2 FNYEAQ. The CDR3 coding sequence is TGTGCCAGCAGCTTAGTCTCGGTCCCTGGAAACACCATATATTTT. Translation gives CASSLVSVPGNTIYF.

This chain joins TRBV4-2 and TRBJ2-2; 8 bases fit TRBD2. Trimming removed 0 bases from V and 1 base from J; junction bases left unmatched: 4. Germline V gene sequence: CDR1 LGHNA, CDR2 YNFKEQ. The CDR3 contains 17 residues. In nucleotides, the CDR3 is TGTGCCAGCAGCCAAGAGTCGCTAGCGGGGAACACCGGGGAGCTGTTTTTT. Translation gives CASSQESLAGNTGELFF.

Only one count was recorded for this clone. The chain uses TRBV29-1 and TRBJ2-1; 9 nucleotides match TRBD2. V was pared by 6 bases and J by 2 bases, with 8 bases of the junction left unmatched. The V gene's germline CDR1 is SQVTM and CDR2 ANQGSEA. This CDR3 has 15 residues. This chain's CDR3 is CSVGRLADPYNEQFF. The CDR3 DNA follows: TGCAGCGTGGGACGACTAGCGGATCCCTACAATGAGCAGTTCTTC.

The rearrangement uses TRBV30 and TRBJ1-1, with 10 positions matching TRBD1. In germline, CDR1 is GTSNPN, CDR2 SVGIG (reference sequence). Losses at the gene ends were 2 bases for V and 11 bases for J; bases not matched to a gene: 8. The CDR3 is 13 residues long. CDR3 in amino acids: CAWSSRDRGYAFF. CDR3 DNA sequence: TGTGCCTGGAGTAGTAGGGACAGGGGATATGCTTTCTTT.

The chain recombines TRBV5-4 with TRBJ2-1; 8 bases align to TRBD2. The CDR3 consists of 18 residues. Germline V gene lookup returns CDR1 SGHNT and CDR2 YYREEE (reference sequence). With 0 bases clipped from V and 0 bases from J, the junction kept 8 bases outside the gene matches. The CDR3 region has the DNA TGTGCCAGCAGCTTGGAAGGCGGGGGGACCAGCTCCTACAATGAGCAGTTCTTC. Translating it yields CASSLEGGGTSSYNEQFF. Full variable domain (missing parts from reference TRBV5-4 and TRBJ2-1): ETGVTQSPTHLIKTRGQQVTLRCSSQSGHNTVSWYQQALGQGPQFIFQYYREEENGRGNFPPRFSGLQFPNYSSELNVNALELDDSALYLCASSLEGGGTSSYNEQFFGPGTRLTVL.

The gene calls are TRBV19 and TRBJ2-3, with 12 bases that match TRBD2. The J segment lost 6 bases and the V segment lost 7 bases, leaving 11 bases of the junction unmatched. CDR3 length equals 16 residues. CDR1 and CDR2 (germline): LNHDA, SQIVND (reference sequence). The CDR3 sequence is CASNKLLAGGPDTQYF. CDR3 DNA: TGTGCCAGTAACAAACTGCTAGCGGGGGGGCCGGATACGCAGTATTTT.

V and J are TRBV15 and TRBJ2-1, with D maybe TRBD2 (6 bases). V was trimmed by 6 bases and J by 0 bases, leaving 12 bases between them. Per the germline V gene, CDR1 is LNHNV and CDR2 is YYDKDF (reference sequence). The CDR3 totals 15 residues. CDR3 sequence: CATRTRGTSYNEQFF. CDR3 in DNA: TGTGCCACCAGGACCCGGGGGACCTCCTACAATGAGCAGTTCTTC.

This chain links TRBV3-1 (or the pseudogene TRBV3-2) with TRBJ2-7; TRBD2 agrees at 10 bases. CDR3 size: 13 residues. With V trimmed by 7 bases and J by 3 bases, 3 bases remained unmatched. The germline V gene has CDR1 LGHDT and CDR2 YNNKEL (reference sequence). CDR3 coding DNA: TGTGCCAGCATCCAGCGGGGGGGCTACGAGCAGTACGTC. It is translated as CASIQRGGYEQYV.

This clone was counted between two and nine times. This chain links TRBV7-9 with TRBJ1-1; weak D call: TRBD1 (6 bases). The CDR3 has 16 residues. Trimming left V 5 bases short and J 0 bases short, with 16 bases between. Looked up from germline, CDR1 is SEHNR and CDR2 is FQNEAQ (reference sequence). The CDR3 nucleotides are TGTGCCAGCAGCACCGCCGGACAGAGAATGAACACTGAAGCTTTCTTT. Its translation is CASSTAGQRMNTEAFF.

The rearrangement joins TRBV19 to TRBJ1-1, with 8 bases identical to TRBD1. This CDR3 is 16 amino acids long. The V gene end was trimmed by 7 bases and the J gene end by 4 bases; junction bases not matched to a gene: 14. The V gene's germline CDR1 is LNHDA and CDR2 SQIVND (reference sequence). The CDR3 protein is CASTRTGPMIGTEAFF. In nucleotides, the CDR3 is TGTGCCAGTACCCGGACAGGGCCTATGATCGGCACTGAAGCTTTCTTT.

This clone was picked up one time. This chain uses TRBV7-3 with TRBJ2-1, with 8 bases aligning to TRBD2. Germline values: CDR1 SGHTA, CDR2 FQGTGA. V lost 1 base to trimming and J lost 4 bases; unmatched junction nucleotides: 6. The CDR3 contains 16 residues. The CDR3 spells CASSLIGIAGYNEQFF. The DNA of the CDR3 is TGTGCCAGCAGCTTAATCGGGATAGCGGGGTACAATGAGCAGTTCTTC.

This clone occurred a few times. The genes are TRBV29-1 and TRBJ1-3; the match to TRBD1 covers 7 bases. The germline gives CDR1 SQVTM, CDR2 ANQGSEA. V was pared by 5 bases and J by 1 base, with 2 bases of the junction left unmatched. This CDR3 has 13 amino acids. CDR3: CSVLTGSGNTIYF. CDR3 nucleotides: TGCAGCGTTCTGACAGGGTCTGGAAACACCATATATTTT.

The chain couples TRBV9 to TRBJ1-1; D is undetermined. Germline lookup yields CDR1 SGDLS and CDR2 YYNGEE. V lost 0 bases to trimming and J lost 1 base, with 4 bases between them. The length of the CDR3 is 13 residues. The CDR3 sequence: CASSVDRNTEAFF. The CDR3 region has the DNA TGTGCCAGCAGCGTAGACAGGAACACTGAAGCTTTCTTT.